Listed here are 8 T cell receptor beta chains from one sample, sequenced in a study of shared clonotypes between healthy human individuals. The data were produced by immunoSEQ multiplex PCR, yet TCRdb's version contains in-frame clones alone and is incomplete. The sample lists 450,000 to 700,000 clones; around 95% were seen once. Only CD45RO-negative cells positively selected for CCR7 counted as naive CD8 cells, so terminally differentiated effector memory CD45RA+ cells were excluded. The sample consisted of naive CD8+ T cells sorted from blood. These receptors all stem from a woman aged 30 to 39 in good health.

This clone was seen once. The rearrangement links TRBV30 to TRBJ1-1; no reliable D call. V was clipped by 4 bases and J by 0 bases, with 6 bases between them. CDR1 is GTSNPN, CDR2 SVGIG, per germline (reference sequence). The CDR3 runs 12 residues. As DNA, the CDR3 is TGTGCCTGGAATCCCTTGAACACTGAAGCTTTCTTT. The encoded protein is CAWNPLNTEAFF.

In DNA, the CDR3 is TGTGCCAGCAGTGAAGCCCGGGGGGGAGGGCGCACCTTTTACCAAGAGACCCAGTACTTC. Its translation: CASSEARGGGRTFYQETQYF. The chain is built from TRBV6-1 and TRBJ2-5; 8 nucleotides line up with TRBD2. The V gene end was trimmed by 0 bases and the J gene end by 0 bases; junction bases not matched to a gene: 15. The CDR3 sequence is 20 residues long. CDR1 MNHNS and CDR2 SASEGT come from the germline V gene.

This chain links TRBV28 with TRBJ2-1; D might be TRBD2 (6 bases). The V gene lost 8 bases and the J gene lost 0 bases, with 11 bases spanning the gap. The germline gives CDR1 MDHEN, CDR2 SYDVKM. This CDR3 is built from 14 residues. The CDR3 sequence: CASCRESSYNEQFF. DNA for the CDR3: TGTGCCAGCTGCCGGGAGTCCTCCTACAATGAGCAGTTCTTC.

The chain carries TRBV29-1 and TRBJ2-1, with TRBD1 matching over 7 bases. Germline trimming cut 6 bases from V and 10 bases from J; bases unmatched to any gene: 9. CDR3 length equals 12 residues. Looked up from germline, CDR1 is SQVTM and CDR2 is ANQGSEA. CDR3 amino acids: CSVTTGWYEQFF. The CDR3 bases are TGCAGCGTCACGACAGGGTGGTACGAGCAGTTCTTC.

CDR3 residues: CASSLWVAGGGETQYF. The CDR3 DNA reads as TGTGCCAGCAGCTTGTGGGTAGCGGGAGGCGGGGAGACCCAGTACTTC. V gene TRBV5-6 combines with J gene TRBJ2-5; 10 bases are shared with TRBD2. Germline values: CDR1 SGHDT, CDR2 YYEEEE. This CDR3 contains 16 residues. J gave up 5 bases and V 1 base, and 8 bases lay outside the gene matches.

The chain combines TRBV27 with TRBJ2-6; no clear D gene. The CDR3 runs to 14 residues. The germline V gene encodes CDR1 MNHEY and CDR2 SMNVEV (reference sequence). The germline V and J ends were trimmed by 6 bases and 0 bases, with 6 bases remaining between them. CDR3 DNA sequence: TGTGCCAGCAGCCCTTTCTCTGGGGCCAACGTCCTGACTTTC. Its translation is CASSPFSGANVLTF.

Only one count was recorded for this clone. The rearrangement joins TRBV4-2 to TRBJ2-7; 9 nucleotides align to TRBD2. There are 17 residues in the CDR3. V was pared by 1 base and J by 1 base, with 8 bases of the junction left unmatched. Germline-derived CDR1 and CDR2 are LGHNA and YNFKEQ. This CDR3 reads CASSQGREGPWSYEQYF. The DNA of the CDR3 is TGTGCCAGCAGCCAAGGGCGGGAGGGCCCGTGGTCCTACGAGCAGTACTTC.

The gene calls are TRBV14 and TRBJ2-5; the match to TRBD2 covers 10 bases. V shed 2 bases and J 7 bases; nucleotides not matched to a gene: 7. From germline, CDR1 is SGHDN and CDR2 FVKESK. The CDR3 runs 15 residues. The CDR3 sequence: CASSQLAGDVGTQYF. The CDR3 DNA reads TGTGCCAGCAGCCAACTAGCGGGAGATGTGGGGACCCAGTACTTC.